Presented here are 25 T cell receptor beta chains from one specimen sequenced in a study of blood T cells in healthy people across ages. Using a J-beta primer mix together with a sample-barcoded 5' primer, a second PCR was run for roughly 6 to 11 cycles. Each CDR3 protein is one row after TCRdb ran MiXCR on the 5' RACE reads. The sample includes some 790,000 distinct CDR3 sequences, around 30% of them seen just once. Sequencing was done on a sample of blood. These receptors were obtained from a woman aged 80 or over in good health.

This clonotype was seen ten or more times. V gene TRBV7-2 combines with J gene TRBJ2-3, with 10 positions matching TRBD2. V trimming: 5 bases; J trimming: 4 bases; junction bases outside the gene matches: 12. The germline V gene has CDR1 SGHTA and CDR2 FQGNSA. The CDR3 covers 17 residues. The CDR3 sequence is CASSTRSSGGSADTQYF. DNA of the CDR3: TGTGCCAGCAGCACCCGGAGTAGCGGGGGGAGTGCAGATACGCAGTATTTT.

The V and J genes are TRBV3-1 and TRBJ2-3; TRBD2 matches 9 bases. The CDR3 spans 15 residues. Germline assignment: CDR1 LGHDT and CDR2 YNNKEL (reference sequence). The J segment lost 1 base and the V segment lost 6 bases, leaving 5 bases of the junction unmatched. The DNA of the CDR3 is TGTGCCAGCAGGGCACTAGCGGGTCGCACAGATACGCAGTATTTT. It yields the protein CASRALAGRTDTQYF.

The V gene is TRBV21-1, the J gene TRBJ2-3. TRBV21-1 is annotated as a pseudogene. The CDR3 extends over 12 amino acids. The CDR3 loop is CASSNISDTQYF. The DNA for the CDR3 is TGTGCCAGCAGCAATATTTCGGATACGCAGTATTTT.

This clonotype was seen a few times. This chain uses TRBV28 with TRBJ1-5; 9 bases align to TRBD1. Germline CDR1 and CDR2: MDHEN and SYDVKM. CDR3 size: 15 residues. V was pared by 6 bases and J by 10 bases, with 13 bases of the junction left unmatched. CDR3 amino acids: CASRGGTGNLSPQHF. CDR3 nucleotides: TGTGCCAGCAGGGGGGGGACAGGGAATTTATCACCCCAGCATTTT. The variable domain in full, with the rest retrieved from reference TRBV28 and TRBJ1-5, is DVKVTQSSRYLVKRTGEKVFLECVQDMDHENMFWYRQDPGLGLRLIYFSYDVKMKEKGDIPEGYSVSREKKERFSLILESASTNQTSMYLCASRGGTGNLSPQHFGDGTRLSIL.

This rearrangement joins TRBV2 to TRBJ1-5; D is ambiguous. This CDR3 comprises 14 residues. Germline V lookup: CDR1 SNHLY, CDR2 FYNNEI. Trimming removed 8 bases at V and 5 bases at J, with 16 bases between. The chain's CDR3 is CASSMTGQYQPQHF. The DNA for the CDR3 is TGTGCCAGCTCCATGACGGGCCAGTATCAGCCCCAGCATTTT.

Regarding this clonotype: At one boundary the junction diverges from the germline segment, which might be a read error. The CDR3 is CGASRVLEQFF. For the CDR3, the DNA is TGCGGTGCTAGCAGGGTACTTGAGCAGTTCTTC. The genes are TRBV20-1 and TRBJ2-1, with D perhaps TRBD1 or TRBD2 (5 bases each). The length of the CDR3 is 11 residues. CDR1 and CDR2 from the germline V gene are DFQATT and SNEGSKA (reference sequence).

This clonotype was observed a handful of times. The chain couples TRBV27 to TRBJ1-6, with TRBD1 matching over 8 bases. J gave up 3 bases and V 3 bases, and 4 bases lay outside the gene matches. Germline V gene sequence: CDR1 MNHEY, CDR2 SMNVEV (reference sequence). This CDR3 comprises 16 residues. The CDR3 DNA follows: TGTGCCAGCAGTTTCCTGGACAGGGTCTATAATTCACCCCTCCACTTT. It encodes CASSFLDRVYNSPLHF.

This clonotype occurred a few times. The chain is built from TRBV5-5 and TRBJ1-6; D gene unclear. Trimming left V 6 bases short and J 0 bases short, with 13 bases between. Germline values: CDR1 SGHKS, CDR2 YYEKEE (reference sequence). CDR3 length equals 16 residues. The CDR3 reads CASIRTSSSYNSPLHF. The CDR3, as DNA: TGTGCCAGCATCCGGACCTCGAGCTCCTATAATTCACCCCTCCACTTT.

The rearrangement uses TRBV7-2 and TRBJ2-3; 7 bases agree with TRBD2. V gave up 11 bases and J gave up 4 bases; unmatched junction bases: 9. The CDR3 is 13 amino acids. Germline values: CDR1 SGHTA, CDR2 FQGNSA. CDR3 protein: CAAAGRVPDTQYF. For the CDR3, the DNA is TGTGCCGCAGCGGGACGGGTCCCAGATACGCAGTATTTT.

CDR3 residues: CASSPQGPNTEAFF. In DNA form, the CDR3 reads TGTGCCAGCTCACCCCAGGGGCCGAACACTGAAGCTTTCTTT. The chain carries TRBV18 and TRBJ1-1; D is perhaps TRBD1 (6 bases). Trimming took 3 bases from V and 1 from J, leaving 9 bases between them. Germline loops: CDR1 KGHSH, CDR2 LQKENI. The CDR3 totals 14 residues.

The gene calls are TRBV7-6 and TRBJ2-2; D ambiguous. Germline V gene data show CDR1 as SGHVS and CDR2 as FNYEAQ. V lost 5 bases and J lost 9, with 7 bases in between. The CDR3 is 11 amino acids. In DNA form, the CDR3 reads TGTGCCAGCAGCCCTATTCGGGAGCTGTTTTTT. This codes for CASSPIRELFF.

The V call is TRBV9, the J call TRBJ2-2; 8 bases are a match to TRBD2. The CDR3 extends over 14 amino acids. Germline CDR1 SGDLS, CDR2 YYNGEE. V lost 4 bases and J lost 7; bases outside the gene matches: 6. The CDR3 is CASSLGTRIGELFF. The DNA of the CDR3 is TGTGCCAGCAGCTTGGGGACTAGGATCGGGGAGCTGTTTTTT.

This clonotype was seen repeatedly, ten times or more. This chain joins TRBV2 and TRBJ1-5; D not resolved. CDR1 and CDR2 from the germline V gene are SNHLY and FYNNEI. V was pared by 7 bases and J by 2 bases, with 12 bases between. The CDR3 extends over 14 amino acids. The CDR3 nucleotides are TGTGCCAGCATCTTGGGAGAGGGCAATCAGCCCCAGCATTTT. Encoded protein: CASILGEGNQPQHF.

This clonotype was seen once. This could be a read error, since a much larger clone is one nucleotide away. The V gene is TRBV20-1, the J gene TRBJ1-1; 10 nucleotides match TRBD1. The CDR3 spans 14 residues. With V trimmed by 1 base and J by 6 bases, 5 bases remained unmatched. Germline CDR1 is DFQATT and CDR2 is SNEGSKA (reference sequence). The CDR3, as DNA: TGCAGTGCTAGAGGGACAGGGGGATGTGCTGAAGCTTTCTTT. Translating gives CSARGTGGCAEAFF.

This clonotype was seen ten or more times. The chain is built from TRBV27 and TRBJ1-2; TRBD1 matches at 7 bases. V lost 6 bases to trimming and J lost 6 bases; unmatched junction nucleotides: 4. The CDR3 sequence is 12 residues long. Per the germline V gene, CDR1 is MNHEY and CDR2 is SMNVEV (reference sequence). The CDR3 nucleotides are TGTGCCAGCAGAACAGGGGCTCATGGCTACACCTTC. Protein sequence: CASRTGAHGYTF.

Turning to this clonotype: A much larger clone sits a single nucleotide away, making a read error possible. The V call is TRBV29-1, the J call TRBJ1-2; TRBD1 matches 7 bases. Trimming at V came to 6 bases and at J to 4 bases, leaving 8 bases not matched to a gene. The CDR3 is made up of 13 amino acids. The germline V gene has CDR1 SQVTM and CDR2 ANQGSEA. The CDR3 is CSVRQGVSYGYTF. CDR3 sequence (DNA): TGCAGCGTCCGACAGGGAGTAAGCTATGGCTACACCTTC.

This clonotype was counted ten times or more. The rearrangement links TRBV12-3 or TRBV12-4 to TRBJ2-5; D may match TRBD1 or TRBD2 (5 bases each). The V end was cut by 3 bases, the J end by 11 bases, with 22 bases between. This CDR3 is 15 amino acids long. CDR3 region: CASSLQVGVVGEQYF. As DNA, the CDR3 is TGTGCCAGCAGTTTGCAGGTGGGGGTGGTAGGGGAGCAGTACTTC.

The chain employs TRBV15 and TRBJ1-1, with D possibly being TRBD1 (6 bases). The germline V and J ends were trimmed by 4 bases and 1 base, with 16 bases remaining between them. There are 16 residues in the CDR3. Germline loops: CDR1 LNHNV, CDR2 YYDKDF (reference sequence). CDR3 in DNA: TGTGCCACCAGCAAGGGGCAGGGGACCTCGAACACTGAAGCTTTCTTT. Its protein is CATSKGQGTSNTEAFF. Full variable domain (remainder filled in from reference TRBV15 and TRBJ1-1): DAMVIQNPRYQVTQFGKPVTLSCSQTLNHNVMYWYQQKSSQAPKLLFHYYDKDFNNEADTPDNFQSRRPNTSFCFLDIRSPGLGDTAMYLCATSKGQGTSNTEAFFGQGTRLTVV.

This clonotype appeared many times. The chain combines TRBV11-2 with TRBJ1-2; D not resolved. This CDR3 is built from 14 residues. The germline V gene encodes CDR1 SGHAT and CDR2 FQNNGV. Trimming removed 5 bases at V and 0 bases at J, with 10 bases between. In DNA, the CDR3 is TGTGCCAGCAGCCCGCTCCGGTCTAACTATGGCTACACCTTC. Translation gives CASSPLRSNYGYTF.

This clonotype was observed many times. The chain joins TRBV7-2 to TRBJ2-5; D is possibly TRBD1 (6 bases). V was clipped by 5 bases and J by 9 bases, with 19 bases between them. The CDR3 runs to 14 residues. Germline V lookup: CDR1 SGHTA, CDR2 FQGNSA. The CDR3 nucleotides read TGTGCCAGCAGCGATCAGGGGTCGCTTGGGCCCCAGTACTTC. This codes for CASSDQGSLGPQYF.

About this clonotype: A much larger clone differs from this one at a single base, so this may be a read error. The chain combines TRBV7-8 with TRBJ2-5; 8 bases agree with TRBD1. Matching the DNA end better, TRBJ2-7 makes the J call doubtful. Germline CDR1 reads SGHVS; CDR2 reads FQNEAQ. The CDR3 has 14 residues. The CDR3 coding sequence is TGTGCCAGCAGCTTAGAGGGACAGGCCTACGAGCAGTACTTC. Translated, it gives CASSLEGQAYEQYF.

This clonotype was detected a few times. The chain joins TRBV11-3 to TRBJ2-3; D might be TRBD1 or TRBD2, each matching 5 bases. Trimming stripped 5 bases from V and 0 bases from J, with 12 bases between. Per germline, CDR1 SGHNT and CDR2 YENEEA. The CDR3 spans 15 residues. In DNA form, the CDR3 reads TGTGCCAGCAGCCCCGATGGGGGAAGCACAGATACGCAGTATTTT. Translation: CASSPDGGSTDTQYF.

The chain couples TRBV12-3 or TRBV12-4 to TRBJ1-2; possible D gene TRBD1, 6 bases. Trimming stripped 0 bases from V and 4 bases from J, with 9 bases between. This CDR3 has 14 amino acids. The CDR3 nucleotides are TGTGCCAGCAGTTTAGCGAGGGGGAGCTATGGCTACACCTTC. Amino acid sequence: CASSLARGSYGYTF.

The sample holds many counts of this clonotype. The chain has TRBV20-1 and TRBJ2-1, with D tentatively TRBD1 or TRBD2 (5 bases each). In germline, CDR1 is DFQATT, CDR2 SNEGSKA (reference sequence). V was clipped by 5 bases and J by 2 bases, with 13 bases between them. The CDR3 is made up of 14 amino acids. The DNA for the CDR3 is TGCAGTGCTGGCCGGGACGGCCCCTACAATGAGCAGTTCTTC. Protein: CSAGRDGPYNEQFF.

This clonotype was observed many times. The V gene is TRBV5-1, the J gene TRBJ1-6; D is possibly TRBD1 (6 bases). The length of the CDR3 is 17 residues. From germline, CDR1 is SGHRS and CDR2 YFSETQ. The germline V and J ends were trimmed by 3 bases and 7 bases, with 20 bases remaining between them. Written as DNA, the CDR3 is TGCGCCAGCAGCTCCTCGGCGGGGGCAGCTTCAAATTCACCCCTCCACTTT. It specifies CASSSSAGAASNSPLHF.